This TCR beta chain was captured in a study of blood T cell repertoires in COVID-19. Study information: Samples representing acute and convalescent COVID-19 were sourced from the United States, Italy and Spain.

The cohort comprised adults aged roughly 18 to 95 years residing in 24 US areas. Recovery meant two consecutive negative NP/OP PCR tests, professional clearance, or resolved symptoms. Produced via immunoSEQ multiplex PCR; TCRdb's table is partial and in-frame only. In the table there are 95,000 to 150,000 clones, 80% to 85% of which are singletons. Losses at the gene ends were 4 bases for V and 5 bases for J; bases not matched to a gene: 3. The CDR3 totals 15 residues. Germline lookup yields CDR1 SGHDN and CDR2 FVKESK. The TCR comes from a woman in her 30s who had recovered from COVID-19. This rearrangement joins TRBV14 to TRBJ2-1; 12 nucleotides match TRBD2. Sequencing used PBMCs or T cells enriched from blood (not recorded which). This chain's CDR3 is CASSRRLAGDNEQFF. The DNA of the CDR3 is TGTGCCAGCAGCCGGAGACTAGCGGGAGACAATGAGCAGTTCTTC.